One and the same sample provided the 3 T cell receptor beta chains below, sequenced in a study of tumor-infiltrating lymphocytes in primary liver carcinoma. Using a constant-region primer together with ProtoScript II reverse transcriptase, TCR beta cDNA was made from roughly 500 ng of total RNA. Construction of TCR beta libraries relied on three successive nested multiplex PCR rounds employing slightly modified ARM-PCR. TRBV1-TRBV30 forward and Cbeta reverse primers drove the first two approximately 10-cycle rounds. TCRdb re-called the multiplex PCR reads with MiXCR, one entry per CDR3 protein. The sample yields about 180,000 distinct CDR3 sequences, over 50% seen once. RNA isolated from unsorted whole blood supplied the blood RNA, with germline DNA also extracted. Sequencing input: peripheral blood. The receptors derive from a man aged 40-49 years with primary liver carcinoma and hepatitis B virus infection.

This clonotype was counted many times. The rearrangement joins TRBV6-5 to TRBJ2-1, with D perhaps matching TRBD1 (6 bases). V lost 7 bases and J lost 1, with 11 bases in between. There are 14 residues in the CDR3. Per the germline V gene, CDR1 is MNHEY and CDR2 is SVGAGI. The CDR3 DNA is TGTGCCAGCAAGGGGGAGCGGTCCTACAATGAGCAGTTCTTC. Its translation is CASKGERSYNEQFF.

In this sample, this clonotype turned up once. V is TRBV6-5 and J is TRBJ2-1; perhaps TRBD2 as D (5 bases). The CDR3 sequence is 15 residues long. The V end was cut by 10 bases, the J end by 4 bases, with 20 bases between. Germline V CDR1 and CDR2: MNHEY, SVGAGI. CDR3 coding DNA: TGTGCCACCAGGTCTGGGAGCAGCTCATACAATGAGCAGTTCTTC. It is translated as CATRSGSSSYNEQFF.

The chain uses TRBV11-2 and TRBJ2-7; possibly TRBD1 or TRBD2 for D (5 bases each). Trimming removed 4 bases from V and 10 bases from J, with 17 bases in between. The length of the CDR3 is 13 residues. Germline V CDR1 and CDR2: SGHAT, FQNNGV. The CDR3 bases are TGTGCCAGCAGCTCAGGGACGGTCTGGGAACAGTACTTC. The encoded protein is CASSSGTVWEQYF.